This TCR beta chain was found in a study of shared clonotypes between healthy human individuals (dated by TCRdb to 2020 to 2021). With regard to the full study: A couple of women and a few men aged 18 to 49 years were included in the cohort. For each donor, CD4 naive and CD4 memory were each run on three plates, CD8 naive on two plates, and CD8 memory on one plate. Blood TCR repertoires of about five healthy adults were deeply sequenced to estimate repertoire size and the extent of clonotype sharing between individuals. To increase sequencing depth and limit assay-specific biases, different laboratories used diverse techniques to prepare libraries and sequence TCR repertoires. Each donor's leukapheresis produced roughly between roughly 0.85 and 10 billion PBMCs. The paper as a whole reports these results and caveats: Rarefaction of sorted-subset datasets indicated incomplete sequencing despite the large sequencing depth. Sharing across several donors was observed for roughly 5.4% of naive CD4, 3.5% of naive CD8, 2.3% of memory CD4, and about 0.4% of memory CD8 clonotypes. Compared with non-shared clonotypes, clonotypes shared by all four sorted-subset donors had higher generation probabilities. Because the study included only a small number of donors, the genetic and exposure-history diversity represented was limited. Sampling was restricted to blood, and TCR repertoires in tissue are likely to differ from TCR repertoires in blood. Naive subsets generally had larger estimated clonotype richness than memory subsets. Based on pairwise subsampling, the degree of clonotype sharing among donors was expected to be affected by sequencing depth.

The germline V gene (reference sequence) gives CDR1 as MNHEY and CDR2 as SMNVEV. The cysteine opens and the phenylalanine closes a CDR3 of 16 amino acids. Here the CDR3 DNA is all that survives: 48 bases in frame from base 1. Compared with germline, V lacks 3 bases and J lacks 4 bases; bases without a gene match: 6. Using the deep immunoSEQ assay, multiplex PCR amplified TCR CDR3 regions from genomic DNA. For each cell subset, the extracted genomic DNA was distributed evenly across all wells of several immunoSEQ 96-well plates, and each plate served as one replicate. For sorted subsets, each replicate PCR was loaded with 200 to 250 ng genomic DNA, equivalent to approximately 27,000 T cell genomes. Purified libraries were measured with a Qubit 3.0 fluorometer, size-checked on a Bioanalyzer 2100, and measured again with the KAPA Library Quantification kit. A separate single-read 150-cycle Illumina NextSeq 550 flow cell was used to sequence each immunoSEQ 96-well plate. The original methods were these. Because the immunoSEQ output included only junctional sequences and no quality scores, the filtering could not be the same as the filtering used for full-length reads. To assign V/J genes and CDR3, sequences were annotated using PyIR, a Python wrapper for IgBLAST v1.9, with IMGT germline references. Any read was removed if the V/J assignment was weak (E-value above 1e-6), the CDR3 was missing, or the read contained stop codons, out-of-frame junctions, or ambiguous translated residues. V3J clonotypes were defined by identical inferred V gene, J gene, and CDR3 amino acid sequence. The percentage overlap between two repertoires was calculated by dividing the number of shared unique clonotypes by the size of the smaller repertoire. Richness of each repertoire was evaluated using RTK rarefaction, the Chao1 estimator, and Recon v2.1 estimates of unobserved clonotypes. OLGA was used to compute generation probabilities for all TCRbeta clonotypes that the gDNA method yielded from a handful of donors. In its TCRdb copy, this immuneACCESS table keeps in-frame sequences only and misses some clones. Where compared with another copy, unresolved V genes explain less than half of these, and the others have no known cause. That table furnishes V, J and clone size, whereas the DNA furnished D and trimming. The sample profile shows 2 million or so clones; roughly 94% of them were found once. In total, the top ten clones hold 0.85% to 1.3% of the sample.

CD8 naive samples consisted of CD45RO-negative cells that were positively selected for CCR7, yielding a CD45RA+CCR7+ population without TemRA cells. Healthy HIV-negative adults with no recently reported acute infections or vaccinations were included as donors. Only Caucasian adults living in Nashville, Tennessee, USA were represented among the donors. After blood collection by leukapheresis, PBMCs were isolated using Ficoll-Histopaque density gradient centrifugation and then cryopreserved in the vapor phase of liquid nitrogen. Analytical flow cytometry was used to check the purity and quantity of every magnetically sorted T cell population. Each sorted fraction had its genomic DNA isolated and then quantified by UV absorbance on a Nanodrop 2000c. Note on this clone: Its antigen is still unknown. The sample holds no much larger clone one base away, and base qualities are not on file. Other DNA sequences within the sample encode an identical CDR3.

Material for sequencing was naive CD8+ T cells sorted from blood. The cell subset or site label corresponds to: CD45RA+CCR7+. This TCR was sampled from a man between 18 and 29 years old in good health. In this chain, TRBV27 is recombined with TRBJ2-1, and TRBD2 aligns with 10 junction nucleotides. The CDR3 has the sequence CASSLLGLADYNEQFF. Read as DNA, the sequence is TGTGCCAGCAGTTTGCTCGGACTAGCGGATTACAATGAGCAGTTCTTC.